This T cell receptor beta chain was found in a study of cytomegalovirus exposure and HLA in healthy donors. Study conclusions and caveats: A cluster of highly shared sequence variants was likely a sequencing artifact. For most TCR beta V segments, an earlier analysis put the productive rate at about 87% or about 30% of the time.

13 Jbeta primers and 60 Vbeta primers were used for the PCR. Using immunoSEQ multiplex PCR, the repertoire was profiled, and TCRdb retains in-frame clones only, with some absent. The sample shows about 120,000 clones, around 77% of them seen only once. The CDR3 has 13 amino acids. Germline V lookup: CDR1 SGHDN, CDR2 FVKESK. Trimming shortened V by 1 base and J by 8 bases, and 11 bases separated the two germline ends. Note on this clone: Its antigen remains unidentified.

V is TRBV14 and J is TRBJ1-2; no reliable D call. This receptor was taken from a male donor in good health and CMV-seropositive. The sample consisted of PBMCs. The CDR3 protein is CASSQVSGRGYTF. CDR3 in DNA: TGTGCCAGCAGCCAAGTGTCAGGCAGGGGCTACACCTTC.